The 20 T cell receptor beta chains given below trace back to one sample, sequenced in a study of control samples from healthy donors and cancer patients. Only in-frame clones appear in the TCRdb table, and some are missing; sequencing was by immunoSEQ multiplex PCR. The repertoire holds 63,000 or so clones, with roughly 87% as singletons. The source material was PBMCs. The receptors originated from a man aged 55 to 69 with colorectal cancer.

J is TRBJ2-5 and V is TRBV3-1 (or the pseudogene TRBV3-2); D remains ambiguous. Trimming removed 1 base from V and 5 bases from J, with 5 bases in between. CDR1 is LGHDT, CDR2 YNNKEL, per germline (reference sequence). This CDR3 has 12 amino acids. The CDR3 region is CASSQVGETQYF. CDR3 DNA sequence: TGTGCCAGCAGCCAAGTGGGGGAGACCCAGTACTTC.

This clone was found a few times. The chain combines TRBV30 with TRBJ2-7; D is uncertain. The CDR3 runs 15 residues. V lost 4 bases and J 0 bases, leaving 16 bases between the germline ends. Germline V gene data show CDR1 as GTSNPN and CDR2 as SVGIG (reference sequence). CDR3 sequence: CAWTPLGSSSYEQYF. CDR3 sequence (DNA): TGTGCCTGGACCCCTTTGGGGTCCTCCTCCTACGAGCAGTACTTC. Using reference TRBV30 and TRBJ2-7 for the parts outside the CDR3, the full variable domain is SQTIHQWPATLVQPVGSPLSLECTVEGTSNPNLYWYRQAAGRGLQLLFYSVGIGQISSEVPQNLSASRPQDRQFILSSKKLLLSDSGFYLCAWTPLGSSSYEQYFGPGTRLTVT.

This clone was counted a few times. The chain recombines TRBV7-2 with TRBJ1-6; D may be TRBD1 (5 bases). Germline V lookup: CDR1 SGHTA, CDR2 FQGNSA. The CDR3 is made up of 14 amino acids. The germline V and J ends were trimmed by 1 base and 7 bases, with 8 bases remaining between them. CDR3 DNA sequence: TGTGCCAGCAGCTTAGAGGGGTCCAATTCACCCCTCCACTTT. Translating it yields CASSLEGSNSPLHF.

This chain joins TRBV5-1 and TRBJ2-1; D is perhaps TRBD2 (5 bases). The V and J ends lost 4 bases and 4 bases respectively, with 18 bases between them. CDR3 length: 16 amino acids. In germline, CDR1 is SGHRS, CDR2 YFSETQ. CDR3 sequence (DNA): TGCGCCAGCAGCCCAACCGCGGGCTCCGCTTACAATGAGCAGTTCTTC. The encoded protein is CASSPTAGSAYNEQFF.

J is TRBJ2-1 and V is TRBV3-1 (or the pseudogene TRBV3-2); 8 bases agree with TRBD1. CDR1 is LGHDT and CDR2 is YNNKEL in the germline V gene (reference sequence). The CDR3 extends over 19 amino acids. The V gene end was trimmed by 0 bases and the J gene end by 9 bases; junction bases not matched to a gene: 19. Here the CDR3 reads CASSQDRDRGQKGGLEQFF. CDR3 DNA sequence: TGTGCCAGCAGCCAAGATCGCGACAGGGGACAAAAGGGTGGGCTTGAGCAGTTCTTC.

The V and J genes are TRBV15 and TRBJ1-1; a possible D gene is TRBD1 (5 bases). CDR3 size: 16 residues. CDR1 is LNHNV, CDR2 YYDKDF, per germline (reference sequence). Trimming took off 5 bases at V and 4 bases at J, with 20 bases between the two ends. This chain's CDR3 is CATSRRGNLGGTEAFF. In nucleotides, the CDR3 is TGTGCCACCAGCCGCCGAGGGAACCTCGGGGGCACTGAAGCTTTCTTT.

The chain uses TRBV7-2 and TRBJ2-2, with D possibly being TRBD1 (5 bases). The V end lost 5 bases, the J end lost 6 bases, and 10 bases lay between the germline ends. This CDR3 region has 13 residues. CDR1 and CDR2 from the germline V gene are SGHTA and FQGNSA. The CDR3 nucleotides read TGTGCCAGCAGCATCTTCAGGGCCGGGGAGCTGTTTTTT. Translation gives CASSIFRAGELFF.

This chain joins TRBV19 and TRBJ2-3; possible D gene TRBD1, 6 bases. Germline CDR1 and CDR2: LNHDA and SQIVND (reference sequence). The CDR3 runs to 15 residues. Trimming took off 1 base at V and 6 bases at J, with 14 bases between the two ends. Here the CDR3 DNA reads TGTGCCAGTAGTATAGGGCAGGGGCGAGGGGATACGCAGTATTTT. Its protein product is CASSIGQGRGDTQYF.

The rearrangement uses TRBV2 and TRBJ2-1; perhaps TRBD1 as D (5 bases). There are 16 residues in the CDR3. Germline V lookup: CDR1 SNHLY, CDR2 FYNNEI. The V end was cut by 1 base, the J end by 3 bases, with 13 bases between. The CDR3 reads CASSEGPREYYNEQFF. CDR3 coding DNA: TGTGCCAGCAGTGAAGGGCCCAGGGAATACTACAATGAGCAGTTCTTC.

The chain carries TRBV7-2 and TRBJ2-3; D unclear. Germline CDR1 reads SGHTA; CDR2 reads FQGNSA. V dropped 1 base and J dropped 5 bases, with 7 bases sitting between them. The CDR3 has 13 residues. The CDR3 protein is CASSLEGLDTQYF. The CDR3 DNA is TGTGCCAGCAGCTTAGAGGGCTTAGATACGCAGTATTTT.

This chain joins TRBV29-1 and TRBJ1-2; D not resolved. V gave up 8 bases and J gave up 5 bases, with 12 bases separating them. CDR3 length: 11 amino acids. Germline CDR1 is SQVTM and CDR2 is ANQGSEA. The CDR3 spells CSTLPVYGYTF. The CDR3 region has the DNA TGCAGCACGTTGCCTGTTTATGGCTACACCTTC.

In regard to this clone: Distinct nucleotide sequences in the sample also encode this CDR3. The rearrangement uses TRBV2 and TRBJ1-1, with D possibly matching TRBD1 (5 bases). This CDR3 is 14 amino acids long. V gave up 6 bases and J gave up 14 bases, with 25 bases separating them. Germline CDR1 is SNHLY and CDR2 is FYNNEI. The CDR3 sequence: CASRDSTTYDRAFF. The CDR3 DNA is TGTGCCAGCAGAGACAGTACAACCTACGACCGAGCCTTCTTT.

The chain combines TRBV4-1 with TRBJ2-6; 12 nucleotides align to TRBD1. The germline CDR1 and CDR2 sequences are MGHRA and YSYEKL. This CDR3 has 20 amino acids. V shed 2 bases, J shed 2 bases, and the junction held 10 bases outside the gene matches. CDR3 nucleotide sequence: TGCGCCAGCAGCCAACCATCAGGGGGGACAGGGGGCGCTGGGGCCAACGTCCTGACTTTC. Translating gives CASSQPSGGTGGAGANVLTF.

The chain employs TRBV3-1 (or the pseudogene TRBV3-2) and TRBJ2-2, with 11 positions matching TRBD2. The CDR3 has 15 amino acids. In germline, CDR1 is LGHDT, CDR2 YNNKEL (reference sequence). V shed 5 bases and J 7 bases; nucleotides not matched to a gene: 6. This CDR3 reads CASSAGLAVGGELFF. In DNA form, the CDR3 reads TGTGCCAGCAGCGCGGGACTAGCGGTCGGCGGGGAGCTGTTTTTT.

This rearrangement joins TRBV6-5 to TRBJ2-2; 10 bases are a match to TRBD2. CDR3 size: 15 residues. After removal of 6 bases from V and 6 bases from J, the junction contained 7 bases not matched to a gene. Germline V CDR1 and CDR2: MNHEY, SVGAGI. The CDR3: CASSKSGGASGELFF. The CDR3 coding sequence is TGTGCCAGCAGCAAGAGCGGGGGGGCCTCCGGGGAGCTGTTTTTT.

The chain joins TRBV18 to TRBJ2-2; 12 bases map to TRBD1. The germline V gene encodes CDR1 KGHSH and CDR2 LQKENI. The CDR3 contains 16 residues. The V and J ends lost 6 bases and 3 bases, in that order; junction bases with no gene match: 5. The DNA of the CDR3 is TGTGCCAGCTCCGGGACAGGGGGCGACTACACCGGGGAGCTGTTTTTT. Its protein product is CASSGTGGDYTGELFF.

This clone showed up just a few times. CDR3 in DNA: TGTGCCAGCAGCTTATGGACAGGGGGAGCAGATACGCAGTATTTT. Translated: CASSLWTGGADTQYF. The chain combines TRBV7-6 with TRBJ2-3; the match to TRBD1 covers 10 bases. Per germline, CDR1 SGHVS and CDR2 FNYEAQ. Trimming took 2 bases from V and 4 from J; bases not matched to a gene: 3. The CDR3 has 15 amino acids.

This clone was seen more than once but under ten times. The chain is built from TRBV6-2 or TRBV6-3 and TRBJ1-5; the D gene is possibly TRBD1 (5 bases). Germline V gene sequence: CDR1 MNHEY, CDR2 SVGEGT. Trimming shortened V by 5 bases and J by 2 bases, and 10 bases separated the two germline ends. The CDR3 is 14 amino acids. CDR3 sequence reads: CASSTRVGNQPQHF. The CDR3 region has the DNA TGTGCCAGCAGTACCAGGGTTGGCAATCAGCCCCAGCATTTT.

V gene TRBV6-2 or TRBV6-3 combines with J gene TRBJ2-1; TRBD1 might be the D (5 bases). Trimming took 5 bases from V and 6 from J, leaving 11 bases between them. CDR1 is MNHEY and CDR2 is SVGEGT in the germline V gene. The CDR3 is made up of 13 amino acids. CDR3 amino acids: CASSIGHRNEQFF. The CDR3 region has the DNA TGTGCCAGCAGTATCGGACATCGCAATGAGCAGTTCTTC.

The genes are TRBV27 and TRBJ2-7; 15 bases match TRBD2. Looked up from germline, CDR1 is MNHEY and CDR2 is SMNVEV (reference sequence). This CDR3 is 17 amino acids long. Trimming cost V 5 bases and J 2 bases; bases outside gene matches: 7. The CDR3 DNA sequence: TGTGCCAGCAGTGGGTGGACTAGCGGGGGGGAACCCTACGAGCAGTACTTC. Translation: CASSGWTSGGEPYEQYF.